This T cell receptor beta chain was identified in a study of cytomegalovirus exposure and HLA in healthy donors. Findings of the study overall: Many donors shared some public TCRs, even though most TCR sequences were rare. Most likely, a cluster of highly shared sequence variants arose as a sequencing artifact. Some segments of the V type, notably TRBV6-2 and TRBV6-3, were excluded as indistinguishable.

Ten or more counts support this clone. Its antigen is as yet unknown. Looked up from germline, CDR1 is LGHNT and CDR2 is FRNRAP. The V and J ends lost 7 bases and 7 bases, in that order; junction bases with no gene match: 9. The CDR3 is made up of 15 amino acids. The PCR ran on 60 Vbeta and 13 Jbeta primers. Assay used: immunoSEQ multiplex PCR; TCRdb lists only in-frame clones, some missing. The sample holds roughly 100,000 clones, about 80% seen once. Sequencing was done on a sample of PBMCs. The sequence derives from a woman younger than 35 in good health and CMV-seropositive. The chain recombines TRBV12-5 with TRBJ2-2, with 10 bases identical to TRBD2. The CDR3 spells CASATLAGVIGELFF. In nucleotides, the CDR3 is TGTGCTAGTGCCACCCTAGCGGGAGTTATCGGGGAGCTGTTTTTT.